This TCR beta chain originates from a study of blood T cell repertoires in COVID-19. Study background: Collection of acute and convalescent COVID-19 samples took place in the United States, Italy and Spain. The cDNA or gDNA used as material had been derived from T cells, B-cell-depleted T cells, or PBMCs.

Per the original data handling: By means of reference gene primer amplification, nucleated cell counts were estimated. TCRdb keeps only in-frame clones here, not all; method: immunoSEQ multiplex PCR. V, J and clone size are taken as reported in that table, and D and trimming were inferred from the DNA itself. The sample holds approximately 90,000 clones, approximately 82% seen once. Trimming pared 4 bases from V and 4 bases from J, leaving 18 bases between. The CDR3 covers 15 residues. Germline CDR1 SGHRS, CDR2 YFSETQ. This TCR was recovered from a woman aged 80 or over with acute or convalescent COVID-19. Sample: peripheral blood. The chain combines TRBV5-1 with TRBJ2-7; perhaps TRBD2 as D (5 bases). CDR3 bases: TGCGCCAGCAGCCTAGAGGGTAGGGCTGTTTACGAGCAGTACTTC. It is translated as CASSLEGRAVYEQYF.